These T cell receptor beta chains were read from a single sample in a study of blood T cell repertoires in COVID-19. The assay was immunoSEQ multiplex PCR, and TCRdb's table has in-frame clones only and misses some. The top ten hold 12% of the sample, which has about 82,000 clones, 75% to 90% seen once. The sequenced material came from peripheral blood. These receptor sequences come from a woman in her forties with active or convalescent COVID-19. Each CDR3 is given with its conserved first and last residue. A D gene is named only where the DNA matches it firmly. Clone size appears in some rows only: once, few, many, or a class for an expanded clone.

j_call v_call clone_size d_call cdr3_aa cdr3_nt
TRBJ1-5 TRBV6-1 - TRBD1 CASSEAGTVFNQPQHF TGTGCCAGCAGTGAGGCCGGGACAGTCTTCAATCAGCCCCAGCATTTT
TRBJ2-3 TRBV5-1 - - CASSLGSTDTQYF TGCGCCAGCAGCTTGGGCAGCACAGATACGCAATATTTT
TRBJ1-4 TRBV2 once - CASRGDRLHEKLFF TGTGCCAGCAGGGGAGACAGGCTCCATGAAAAACTGTTTTTT
TRBJ2-7 TRBV3-1/TRBV3-2 - - CASSPEGGASYEQYF TGTGCCAGCAGCCCTGAGGGGGGGGCCTCCTACGAGCAGTACTTC
TRBJ2-1 TRBV5-1 - - CASSTGVNNEQFF TGCGCCAGCAGCACCGGGGTGAACAATGAGCAGTTCTTC
TRBJ1-2 TRBV6-2/TRBV6-3 - TRBD1 CASSSGRTGVNGYTF TGTGCCAGCAGTTCCGGGAGGACAGGGGTAAATGGCTACACCTTC
TRBJ2-7 TRBV2 - TRBD1 CASKGVPPDRVSYEQYF TGTGCCAGCAAAGGGGTACCACCAGACAGGGTCTCCTACGAGCAGTACTTC
TRBJ1-1 TRBV6-5 - TRBD1 CASSYSTWYRGGEAFF TGTGCCAGCAGTTACTCGACATGGTACAGGGGAGGTGAAGCTTTCTTT
TRBJ2-7 TRBV2 - TRBD2 CASKVAGTYEQYF TGTGCCAGCAAGGTAGCGGGGACCTACGAGCAGTACTTC
TRBJ1-1 TRBV7-9 - TRBD1 CASSLGVPGQTAFF TGTGCCAGCAGCTTAGGAGTTCCGGGACAGACGGCTTTCTTT
TRBJ1-2 TRBV4-3 - - CASSQDDYGYTF TGCGCCAGCAGCCAAGACGACTATGGCTACACCTTC
TRBJ2-7 TRBV12-3/TRBV12-4 - - CASSFFGIEQYF TGTGCCAGCAGTTTTTTCGGGATCGAGCAGTACTTC
TRBJ1-4 TRBV28 - TRBD1 CASTQTGTNEKLFF TGTGCCAGCACCCAGACAGGGACTAATGAAAAACTGTTTTTT
TRBJ2-1 TRBV19 few TRBD1 CASSKVHRGSNNEQFF TGTGCCAGTAGTAAGGTGCACAGGGGGTCGAACAATGAGCAGTTCTTC
TRBJ2-5 TRBV7-7 - - CASSLEYGVETQYF TGTGCTAGCAGCTTAGAATACGGGGTAGAGACCCAGTACTTC
TRBJ2-7 TRBV5-4 few - CATSFEASSYEQYF TGTGCCACCTCATTTGAGGCCAGTTCCTACGAGCAGTACTTC
TRBJ2-1 TRBV7-2 - - CASSTQGGTYNEQFF TGTGCCAGCTCTACGCAGGGGGGCACCTACAATGAGCAGTTCTTC
TRBJ2-1 TRBV10-3 - TRBD2 CAIGSGGRRNEQFF TGTGCCATCGGGTCGGGAGGGCGTAGAAATGAGCAGTTCTTC
TRBJ2-7 TRBV5-8 few TRBD1 CASSLPQYDRVSSYEQYF TGTGCCAGCAGCTTGCCCCAATACGACAGGGTGAGCTCCTACGAGCAGTACTTC
TRBJ2-1 TRBV5-1 - - CASSLPSYNEQFF TGCGCCAGCAGCTTGCCATCCTACAATGAGCAGTTCTTC
TRBJ2-1 TRBV28 - TRBD2 CASSLAGGSNEQFF TGTGCCAGCAGTTTAGCCGGCGGGAGCAATGAGCAGTTCTTC
TRBJ2-3 TRBV10-3 - TRBD2 CAIESGGTSTDTQYF TGTGCCATCGAAAGCGGGGGGACCAGCACAGATACGCAGTATTTT
TRBJ1-5 TRBV19 - - CASSIGSYSNQPQHF TGTGCCAGTAGTATAGGCAGTTATAGCAATCAGCCCCAGCATTTT
TRBJ1-1 TRBV11-2 - - CASSQGGLGVNTEAFF TGTGCCAGCAGCCAAGGGGGTCTGGGGGTGAACACTGAAGCTTTCTTT
TRBJ2-3 TRBV7-3 - TRBD2 CASSPNPVLADTQYF TGTGCCAGCAGCCCCAACCCCGTACTAGCGGATACGCAGTATTTT
TRBJ1-6 TRBV28 - TRBD1 CASSEGQSFNSPLHF TGTGCCAGCAGTGAGGGACAGAGTTTTAATTCACCCCTCCACTTT
TRBJ1-5 TRBV7-2 - TRBD1 CASSFGQDSNQPQHF TGTGCCAGCAGCTTCGGACAGGATAGCAATCAGCCCCAGCATTTT
TRBJ2-1 TRBV6-5 once - CASSYPLGAQFF TGTGCCAGCAGTTACCCCCTAGGGGCGCAGTTCTTC
TRBJ1-1 TRBV5-4 few - CASSFWARRNTEAFF TGTGCCAGCAGCTTCTGGGCCCGAAGGAACACTGAAGCTTTCTTT
TRBJ2-3 TRBV25-1 - TRBD2 CASSPRDYTDTQYF TGTGCCAGCAGTCCTCGGGACTACACAGATACGCAGTATTTT
TRBJ1-1 TRBV27 - - CASSNLLREGDTEAFF TGTGCCAGCAGCAACCTGCTCAGGGAGGGGGACACTGAAGCTTTCTTT
TRBJ2-1 TRBV18 - - CASSPVGDNEQFF TGTGCCAGCTCACCAGTCGGGGACAATGAGCAGTTCTTC
TRBJ2-7 TRBV7-8 - TRBD1 CASSLSAGGLTNYEQYF TGTGCCAGCAGCCTATCCGCAGGGGGTCTGACGAACTACGAGCAGTACTTC
TRBJ1-1 TRBV7-9 - TRBD1 CASTSGGISTEAFF TGTGCCAGCACTTCAGGGGGAATAAGCACTGAAGCTTTCTTT
TRBJ2-5 TRBV6-5 - - CASRQLTGKETQYF TGTGCCAGCAGACAACTCACAGGGAAAGAGACCCAGTACTTC
TRBJ2-2 TRBV6-2/TRBV6-3 - - CASSPVGAGELFF TGTGCCAGCAGCCCGGTCGGGGCCGGGGAGCTGTTTTTT
TRBJ2-5 TRBV7-2 - TRBD2 CASSRGPGLAGGGETQYF TGTGCCAGCAGCCGGGGCCCGGGACTAGCGGGGGGCGGGGAGACCCAGTACTTC
TRBJ2-1 TRBV5-1 - TRBD2 CASSLGLAGNNEQFF TGCGCCAGCAGCTTAGGACTAGCGGGGAACAATGAGCAGTTCTTC
TRBJ2-3 TRBV6-5 medium-sized - CASSYTTSSTDTQYF TGTGCCAGCAGTTACACAACCTCTAGCACAGATACGCAGTATTTT
TRBJ2-7 TRBV29-1 once TRBD1 CSVEKRPGQGHRPEQYF TGCAGCGTTGAAAAGCGGCCCGGACAGGGTCATAGGCCCGAGCAGTACTTC
TRBJ1-5 TRBV2 - TRBD1 CASNSQGIGNQPQHF TGTGCCAGCAATTCACAGGGGATTGGCAATCAGCCCCAGCATTTT
TRBJ2-1 TRBV9 - - CASRGGEQFF TGTGCCAGCAGAGGCGGGGAGCAGTTCTTC
TRBJ2-5 TRBV7-9 - - CASSATGSRETQYF TGTGCCAGCAGCGCAACAGGGTCGCGAGAGACCCAGTACTTC
TRBJ2-3 TRBV3-1/TRBV3-2 - - CASSPRGSSTDTQYF TGTGCCAGCAGCCCCCGGGGTTCAAGCACAGATACGCAGTATTTT
TRBJ2-1 TRBV11-1 - TRBD2 CASSFGTTYNEQFF TGTGCCAGCAGCTTCGGGACTACATACAATGAGCAGTTCTTC
TRBJ2-6 TRBV19 - - CASSKPSLGGLANVLTF TGTGCCAGTAGTAAGCCGTCCTTAGGGGGTTTGGCCAACGTCCTGACTTTC
TRBJ2-1 TRBV7-9 - - CASSLGPGDNEQFF TGTGCCAGCAGCTTAGGGCCAGGCGACAATGAGCAGTTCTTC
TRBJ1-2 TRBV2 few - CASKALELANYGYTF TGTGCCAGCAAGGCACTGGAGTTAGCTAACTATGGCTACACCTTC
TRBJ2-5 TRBV28 - TRBD2 CASSSQTSGRAGETQYF TGTGCCAGCAGTTCCCAAACTAGCGGGAGGGCCGGGGAGACCCAGTACTTC
TRBJ1-4 TRBV5-1 - TRBD1 CASSAQGAGEKLFF TGCGCCAGCAGCGCACAGGGGGCTGGTGAAAAACTGTTTTTT
TRBJ1-3 TRBV2 - TRBD1 CASSTGTAPNTIYF TGTGCCAGCAGTACCGGGACAGCCCCAAACACCATATATTTT
TRBJ1-6 TRBV5-8 - - CASSFWVEGNSPLHF TGTGCCAGCAGCTTCTGGGTAGAGGGCAATTCACCCCTCCACTTT
TRBJ2-7 TRBV30 - - CAWSVLREEQYF TGTGCCTGGAGTGTACTTCGGGAGGAGCAGTACTTC
TRBJ1-2 TRBV28 few - CASSFSSSRGYTF TGTGCCAGCAGTTTCTCTAGTTCCCGTGGCTACACCTTC
TRBJ2-1 TRBV29-1 - - CSVELYNEQFF TGCAGCGTGGAACTCTACAATGAGCAGTTCTTC